The next 20 T cell receptor beta chains were all read from a single sample in a study of T cells after yellow fever vaccination. TCRdb processed the 5' RACE reads anew with MiXCR; each CDR3 protein has one entry. The table shows approximately 260,000 distinct CDR3 sequences, with 5.2% occurring only once. The sequencing used CD4+ T cells sorted from PBMCs, collected on the day of the yellow fever booster vaccination. Receptors were obtained from a man aged 18 to 30 who received the YFV17D yellow fever vaccine.

This clonotype was picked up a small number of times. This rearrangement joins TRBV7-2 to TRBJ2-5; 12 bases are shared with TRBD2. Trimming took 5 bases from V and 5 from J; bases not matched to a gene: 6. This CDR3 comprises 15 residues. Germline V gene lookup returns CDR1 SGHTA and CDR2 FQGNSA. The CDR3: CASSPWTSGVETQYF. CDR3 sequence (DNA): TGTGCCAGCAGCCCCTGGACTAGCGGGGTCGAGACCCAGTACTTC.

This rearrangement joins TRBV5-4 to TRBJ2-3, with TRBD2 identical over 11 bases. After removal of 4 bases from V and 5 bases from J, the junction contained 6 bases not matched to a gene. The germline CDR1 and CDR2 sequences are SGHNT and YYREEE (reference sequence). The CDR3 is made up of 15 amino acids. The DNA of the CDR3 is TGTGCCAGCAGCAGTAGCGGGGGGGCCGGAGATACGCAGTATTTT. It yields the protein CASSSSGGAGDTQYF.

Ten or more counts support this clonotype. This chain's CDR3 is CASTSGSGIQETQYF. DNA for the CDR3: TGTGCCAGCACCTCAGGGTCGGGGATCCAAGAGACCCAGTACTTC. V gene TRBV3-1 combines with J gene TRBJ2-5; D is possibly TRBD1 or TRBD2 (5 bases each). V was pared by 7 bases and J by 1 base, with 16 bases between. The CDR3 loop spans 15 amino acids. Germline CDR1 is LGHDT and CDR2 is YNNKEL (reference sequence).

This clonotype came up many times. CDR3 bases: TGCAGTGCACTCCCGGGGAACACTGAAGCTTTCTTT. Translation gives CSALPGNTEAFF. The chain combines TRBV20-1 with TRBJ1-1; D gene uncertain. V was pared by 6 bases and J by 1 base, with 9 bases between. Germline assignment: CDR1 DFQATT and CDR2 SNEGSKA (reference sequence). The CDR3 runs 12 residues.

In its sample, this clonotype was seen a few times. The conserved phenylalanine or tryptophan is not found at the CDR3 terminus, so this likely reflects a read error. The chain has TRBV5-1 and TRBJ1-1, with 8 bases fitting TRBD1. V shed 3 bases, J shed 3 bases, and the junction held 10 bases outside the gene matches. Germline-derived CDR1 and CDR2 are SGHRS and YFSETQ. There are 16 residues in the CDR3. In nucleotides, the CDR3 is TGCGCCAGCAGCTGGAACAGGGGGTCAGAGTACACTGAAGCTTTCTCT. It codes for CASSWNRGSEYTEAFS.

The chain uses TRBV5-6 and TRBJ2-3; 11 bases map to TRBD2. CDR1 is SGHDT, CDR2 YYEEEE, per germline. CDR3 length: 19 residues. With 4 bases clipped from V and 2 bases from J, the junction kept 15 bases outside the gene matches. The CDR3 coding sequence is TGTGCCAGCAGCGGAAGCCCCAGACTAGCGGGAAGACCCACAGATACGCAGTATTTT. Its protein is CASSGSPRLAGRPTDTQYF.

This clonotype has just a few counts. V gene TRBV6-6 combines with J gene TRBJ1-2; D is unresolved. Trimming took off 0 bases at V and 0 bases at J, with 14 bases between the two ends. The CDR3 has 17 amino acids. CDR1 MNHNY and CDR2 SVGAGI come from the germline V gene (reference sequence). Written as DNA, the CDR3 is TGTGCCAGCAGTTACTCGAGTGGTTTCGGTACTAACTATGGCTACACCTTC. Protein sequence: CASSYSSGFGTNYGYTF.

This clonotype showed up just a few times. The chain carries TRBV6-6 and TRBJ2-5, with 10 nucleotides matching TRBD2. Germline V gene data show CDR1 as MNHNY and CDR2 as SVGAGI (reference sequence). V trimming: 2 bases; J trimming: 4 bases; junction bases outside the gene matches: 1. CDR3 length: 14 amino acids. The CDR3 loop reads CASSYSGGAETQYF. CDR3 coding DNA: TGTGCCAGCAGTTACAGCGGGGGGGCAGAGACCCAGTACTTC.

The table lists this clonotype with many counts. The chain couples TRBV6-6 to TRBJ1-6; the match to TRBD1 covers 9 bases. The CDR3 totals 15 residues. Germline assignment: CDR1 MNHNY and CDR2 SVGAGI (reference sequence). With 6 bases clipped from V and 6 bases from J, the junction kept 6 bases outside the gene matches. As DNA, the CDR3 is TGTGCCAGCAGCATGCCGGGACAGGGTAATTCACCCCTCCACTTT. Amino acid sequence: CASSMPGQGNSPLHF.

This clonotype was recorded a few times. At one of its ends the junction is not consistent with the germline gene, which may arise from a read error. V gene TRBV2 combines with J gene TRBJ2-6; D is possibly TRBD1 (5 bases). This CDR3 comprises 14 residues. The germline V gene has CDR1 SNHLY and CDR2 FYNNEI. The CDR3 bases are TGTGCTAGCAGGGTGGGGTCAGGGGCCAACGTCCTGACTTTC. It codes for CASRVGSGANVLTF.

The table lists this clonotype with a few counts. The J gene is TRBJ2-5, the V gene TRBV9; perhaps D is TRBD1 or TRBD2 (5 bases each). The V end lost 1 base, the J end lost 5 bases, and 15 bases lay between the germline ends. Germline V CDR1 and CDR2: SGDLS, YYNGEE. The CDR3 has 15 residues. The DNA of the CDR3 is TGTGCCAGCAGCGTAACCGGGACCCGGGGCGAGACCCAGTACTTC. Translating it yields CASSVTGTRGETQYF.

There are a few counts of this clonotype. The V and J genes are TRBV20-1 and TRBJ2-4; 11 nucleotides line up with TRBD1. This CDR3 has 16 amino acids. Trimming cost V 1 base and J 6 bases; bases outside gene matches: 8. CDR1 and CDR2 from the germline V gene are DFQATT and SNEGSKA (reference sequence). CDR3 DNA sequence: TGCAGTGCTAGAGCCCTACCGGGACAGGGGGGAAACATTCAGTACTTC. This sequence encodes CSARALPGQGGNIQYF.

Only a few counts were recorded for this clonotype. This chain connects TRBV7-9 to TRBJ2-7; possibly TRBD1 for D (5 bases). The germline V gene encodes CDR1 SEHNR and CDR2 FQNEAQ (reference sequence). The CDR3 runs 14 residues. Trimming took off 6 bases at V and 0 bases at J, with 12 bases between the two ends. The CDR3 region is CASSPRQSSYEQYF. CDR3 bases: TGTGCCAGCAGTCCCCGACAGAGCTCCTACGAGCAGTACTTC.

This clonotype was seen more than once but under ten times. V is TRBV7-6 and J is TRBJ1-2; D is undetermined. Trimming pared 5 bases from V and 8 bases from J, leaving 15 bases between. CDR1 is SGHVS, CDR2 FNYEAQ, per germline. The CDR3 has 13 amino acids. The CDR3 DNA follows: TGTGCCAGCAGCCCGACCGACAAAGGAGGCTACACCTTC. Residues: CASSPTDKGGYTF.

V gene TRBV9 combines with J gene TRBJ1-2; no reliable D call. The germline gives CDR1 SGDLS, CDR2 YYNGEE. V lost 0 bases, J lost 2 bases, and 2 bases lay in between. The CDR3 consists of 12 residues. In nucleotides, the CDR3 is TGTGCCAGCAGCGTAGAGAACTATGGCTACACCTTC. Encoded protein: CASSVENYGYTF. The variable domain in full, with the rest retrieved from reference TRBV9 and TRBJ1-2, is DSGVTQTPKHLITATGQRVTLRCSPRSGDLSVYWYQQSLDQGLQFLIQYYNGEERAKGNILERFSAQQFPDLHSELNLSSLELGDSALYFCASSVENYGYTFGSGTRLTVV.

This clonotype was recorded a few times. The rearrangement links TRBV4-3 to TRBJ2-6, with D unclear. The CDR3 sequence is 16 residues long. The germline V and J ends were trimmed by 3 bases and 1 base, with 10 bases remaining between them. The germline V gene has CDR1 LGHNA and CDR2 YSLEER. The CDR3 spells CASSQFQASGANVLTF. The CDR3, as DNA: TGCGCCAGCAGCCAGTTTCAGGCTTCTGGGGCCAACGTCCTGACTTTC.

The sample holds many counts of this clonotype. The chain links TRBV4-3 to TRBJ1-6, with D uncertain. Germline CDR1 is LGHNA and CDR2 is YSLEER. This CDR3 region has 13 residues. Trimming took 1 base from V and 9 from J, leaving 7 bases between them. DNA for the CDR3: TGCGCCAGCAGCCAAGTTTATGGTTCACCCCTCCACTTT. Its protein is CASSQVYGSPLHF.

The chain is built from TRBV7-2 and TRBJ1-2, with 7 bases identical to TRBD1. The CDR3 is 14 amino acids. Trimming cost V 2 bases and J 5 bases; bases outside gene matches: 5. Germline-derived CDR1 and CDR2 are SGHTA and FQGNSA. DNA for the CDR3: TGTGCCAGCAGCTTACCTGGGACAGAATATGGCTACACCTTC. Encoded protein: CASSLPGTEYGYTF.

This clonotype has only a few counts. This chain connects TRBV20-1 to TRBJ2-3; TRBD2 might be the D (5 bases). Germline CDR1 DFQATT, CDR2 SNEGSKA (reference sequence). CDR3 length: 14 residues. The V and J ends lost 6 bases and 2 bases respectively, with 15 bases between them. As DNA, the CDR3 is TGCAGTGCCCCCCGGGGAGCCCCCACAGATACGCAGTATTTT. Translating gives CSAPRGAPTDTQYF.

There are a few counts of this clonotype. This chain uses TRBV9 with TRBJ2-5; TRBD2 aligns across 8 bases. Germline V lookup: CDR1 SGDLS, CDR2 YYNGEE. There are 16 residues in the CDR3. J was trimmed by 7 bases and V by 4 bases; bases with no gene match: 15. The CDR3 bases are TGTGCCAGCAGCCCCTCGCAAGGTAGCGGGGAAGGGACCCAGTACTTC. This codes for CASSPSQGSGEGTQYF. The full variable domain, with the rest looked up from reference TRBV9 and TRBJ2-5, is DSGVTQTPKHLITATGQRVTLRCSPRSGDLSVYWYQQSLDQGLQFLIQYYNGEERAKGNILERFSAQQFPDLHSELNLSSLELGDSALYFCASSPSQGSGEGTQYFGPGTRLLVL.